Presented here are 17 T cell receptor beta chains from one specimen sequenced in a study of tumor-infiltrating lymphocytes in primary liver carcinoma. For blood RNA, unsorted whole blood served as the source, and germline DNA was extracted too. A constant-region primer primed TCR beta cDNA synthesis from about 530 ng of total RNA. Generation of the TCR beta libraries relied on three nested multiplex PCR rounds using slightly modified ARM-PCR. The first two PCR rounds used TRBV1-TRBV30 forward primers with a C-beta reverse primer, approximately 11 cycles each. TCRdb processed the multiplex PCR reads anew with MiXCR; each CDR3 protein has one entry. The sample contains about 210,000 distinct CDR3 sequences, roughly two thirds of which appear only once. The sample consisted of peripheral blood. These receptors were taken from a woman aged 55-75 years with primary liver carcinoma and hepatitis B virus infection.

With regard to this clonotype: A junction end diverges from the germline sequence, so it may reflect a read error. This chain links TRBV6-5 with TRBJ1-5; the D gene is possibly TRBD1 (5 bases). Germline assignment: CDR1 MNHEY and CDR2 SVGAGI. This CDR3 is built from 15 residues. CDR3 in DNA: TGTGCCAGCAGTTACTCGGGGAGGAAGGGGCAGCCCCAACATTTT. The encoded protein is CASSYSGRKGQPQHF.

The chain is built from TRBV29-1 and TRBJ2-7; a possible D gene is TRBD2 (6 bases). V was clipped by 4 bases and J by 6 bases, with 19 bases between them. This CDR3 has 14 residues. Germline loops: CDR1 SQVTM, CDR2 ANQGSEA. CDR3 sequence reads: CSVGRDWERSEQYF. Here the CDR3 DNA reads TGCAGCGTTGGAAGGGACTGGGAAAGAAGCGAGCAGTACTTC.

Comments on this clonotype: The junction departs from germline at one end; a sequencing error may be responsible. V gene TRBV29-1 combines with J gene TRBJ2-2; weak D call: TRBD2 (7 bases). The CDR3 sequence is 15 residues long. Germline values: CDR1 SQVTM, CDR2 ANQGSEA. The CDR3 here is CRVESGGASTGELFF. In DNA form, the CDR3 reads TGCAGAGTTGAATCGGGGGGCGCGAGCACCGGGGAGCTGTTTTTT.

With respect to this clonotype: Germline and junction disagree at one end, which may indicate a read error. J is TRBJ2-1 and V is TRBV6-2 or TRBV6-3; D gene unclear. Germline CDR1 and CDR2: MNHEY and SVGEGT. The CDR3 covers 13 residues. The CDR3 nucleotides are TGTGCCAGCAGGGGCAGCTCCTACAATGGGCAGCTCTTC. The encoded protein is CASRGSSYNGQLF.

The chain combines TRBV12-3 or TRBV12-4 with TRBJ2-1, with 8 bases aligning to TRBD2. Trimming removed 0 bases from V and 14 bases from J; junction bases left unmatched: 6. CDR3 length equals 13 residues. Written as DNA, the CDR3 is TGTGCCAGCAGTTTAGCGAGGACTAGCTTTAAGTTCTTC. Amino acids: CASSLARTSFKFF.

The rearrangement links TRBV6-5 to TRBJ2-1; the D is unclear. Germline V CDR1 and CDR2: MNHEY, SVGAGI. This CDR3 contains 13 residues. V lost 2 bases to trimming and J lost 8 bases, with 10 bases between them. Here the CDR3 DNA reads TGTGCCAGCAGTTACCTGTCTTCCGATGAGCAGTTCTTC. This codes for CASSYLSSDEQFF.

Turning to this clonotype: One junction end does not reproduce the germline sequence, and a read error may be involved. This chain uses TRBV11-2 with TRBJ1-3; weak D call: TRBD1 (5 bases). The CDR3 loop spans 18 amino acids. Germline V lookup: CDR1 SGHAT, CDR2 FQNNGV. The CDR3 reads CANSLRLPTDSSGNTIYF. CDR3 nucleotides: TGTGCCAACAGCTTGCGCCTCCCGACAGATAGCTCTGGAAACACCATATATTTT.

This clonotype was counted at least ten times. The chain combines TRBV4-2 with TRBJ1-1, with D hard to call. Germline assignment: CDR1 LGHNA and CDR2 YNFKEQ. With 0 bases removed from V and 0 bases from J, the gap between germline ends came to 11 bases. The CDR3 is made up of 16 amino acids. This CDR3 is CASSQDLGSLNTEAFF. The CDR3 bases are TGTGCCAGCAGCCAAGATCTTGGCAGCCTGAACACTGAAGCTTTCTTT.

Worth noting for this clonotype: One end of the junction varies from germline; a read error may be responsible. This chain joins TRBV6-5 and TRBJ2-2; D is possibly TRBD2 (7 bases). This CDR3 contains 16 residues. Germline V lookup: CDR1 MNHEY, CDR2 SVGAGI. This CDR3 reads CASSYRPGASRGGLFF. CDR3 sequence (DNA): TGTGCCAGCAGTTACCGCCCGGGAGCTTCGAGGGGGGGGCTGTTTTTT.

The chain has TRBV10-3 and TRBJ2-3; D assignment may be TRBD1 or TRBD2 (5 bases each). The CDR3 has 12 residues. Germline V CDR1 and CDR2: ENHRY, SYGVKD. With 9 bases removed from V and 0 bases from J, the gap between germline ends came to 7 bases. CDR3 protein: CAMGTSTDTQYF. The CDR3 DNA sequence: TGTGCCATGGGGACGAGCACAGATACGCAGTATTTT.

Notes on this clonotype: A read error is likely, as this CDR3 ends without the conserved phenylalanine or tryptophan. The V call is TRBV29-1, the J call TRBJ1-3, with 8 positions matching TRBD1. Germline V CDR1 and CDR2: SQVTM, ANQGSEA. This CDR3 has 17 amino acids. With V trimmed by 4 bases and J by 5 bases, 16 bases remained unmatched. CDR3 bases: TGCAGCGTTGGGGGCCATTCGAGTCAGGGGGCTAGAAACACCATATATTCT. Translation: CSVGGHSSQGARNTIYS.

About this clonotype: No conserved phenylalanine or tryptophan ends this CDR3, so it is likely a read error. The rearrangement joins TRBV11-2 to TRBJ2-6, with TRBD2 as a possible D gene (8 bases). This CDR3 region has 19 residues. Germline loops: CDR1 SGHAT, CDR2 FQNNGV. The CDR3 DNA sequence: TGTGCCAGCAGCCCGGGACAGTTCTGGACTAGCTCTGAGGCCAACGCCCTGACTTCC. It encodes CASSPGQFWTSSEANALTS.

As regards this clonotype: A read error is possible here, since a much larger clone lies one base away. This CDR3 reads CASSSLPGFNKQFF. CDR3 DNA: TGTGCCAGCAGTTCCCTGCCAGGGTTCAATAAGCAGTTCTTC. The chain has TRBV6-6 and TRBJ2-1; D perhaps matches TRBD1 (5 bases). The CDR3 is made up of 14 amino acids. Germline CDR1 and CDR2: MNHNY and SVGAGI (reference sequence).

A remark on this clonotype: A much larger clone differs by one base, so this may be a read error. The rearrangement links TRBV12-3 or TRBV12-4 to TRBJ2-3; 7 nucleotides agree with TRBD2. J lost 1 base, V lost 6 bases, and 10 bases had no gene match. This CDR3 comprises 16 residues. CDR3 residues: CASSCSVAGGTDTQYF. The CDR3 nucleotides read TGTGCCAGCAGCTGTTCTGTCGCGGGAGGCACAGATACGCAGTATTTT.

Comment on this clonotype: A single base separates this from a much larger clone, so it may be a read error. This rearrangement joins TRBV29-1 to TRBJ2-2; no clear D. Germline CDR1 SQVTM, CDR2 ANQGSEA. The CDR3 is 13 residues long. In DNA form, the CDR3 reads TGCGGCGTTGAAAAGGGCTACGCCGGGGAGCTGTTTTTT. Translating it yields CGVEKGYAGELFF.

This clonotype was detected once. The germline gene is not matched at one end of the junction; a read error may be the cause. J is TRBJ2-6 and V is TRBV11-2; maybe TRBD1 (5 bases). The germline CDR1 and CDR2 sequences are SGHAT and FQNNGV. This CDR3 is 15 amino acids long. The CDR3 reads CASSLQASGANVLVF. DNA for the CDR3: TGTGCCAGCAGTCTACAGGCCTCTGGGGCCAACGTCCTGGTTTTC.

As concerns this clonotype: Mismatch with germline at one junction end may stem from a read error. The rearrangement uses TRBV11-2 and TRBJ2-1, with TRBD1 matching over 7 bases. The CDR3 runs 16 residues. From germline, CDR1 is SGHAT and CDR2 FQNNGV. CDR3 in amino acids: CARSPLGAGQDNEQFF. The CDR3 bases are TGTGCCCGCAGCCCGCTAGGGGCCGGACAGGACAATGAGCAGTTCTTT.